This paragraph covers one T cell receptor beta chain sequence. This record comes from a study of blood T cell repertoires in COVID-19. Background on the study: T cells, B-cell-depleted T cells, or PBMCs supplied cDNA or gDNA.

J gave up 6 bases and V 7 bases, and 7 bases lay outside the gene matches. The germline gives CDR1 SGHRS, CDR2 YFSETQ. This CDR3 is 13 amino acids long. Repertoires were generated with immunoSEQ multiplex PCR, while TCRdb's copy carries only in-frame clones and drops some. The table includes more than 90,000 clones, around 85% detected once. What was sequenced was peripheral blood. The chain is built from TRBV5-1 and TRBJ1-5; 7 nucleotides align to TRBD1. The TCR comes from a man aged 50-59 years with acute or convalescent COVID-19. The CDR3 DNA is TGCGCCAGCCCGACAGGGTCCACTCAGCCCCAGCATTTT. This sequence encodes CASPTGSTQPQHF. Together with reference TRBV5-1 and TRBJ1-5, the CDR3 gives the full variable domain: KAGVTQTPRYLIKTRGQQVTLSCSPISGHRSVSWYQQTPGQGLQFLFEYFSETQRNKGNFPGRFSGRQFSNSRSEMNVSTLELGDSALYLCASPTGSTQPQHFGDGTRLSIL.